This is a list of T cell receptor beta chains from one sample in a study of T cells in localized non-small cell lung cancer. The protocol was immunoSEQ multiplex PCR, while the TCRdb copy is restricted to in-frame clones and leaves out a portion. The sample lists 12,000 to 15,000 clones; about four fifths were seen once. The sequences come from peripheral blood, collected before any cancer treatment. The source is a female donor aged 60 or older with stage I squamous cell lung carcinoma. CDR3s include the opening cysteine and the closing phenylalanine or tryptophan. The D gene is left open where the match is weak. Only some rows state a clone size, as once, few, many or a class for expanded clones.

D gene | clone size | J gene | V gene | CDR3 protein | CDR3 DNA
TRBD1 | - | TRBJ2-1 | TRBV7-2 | CASSYGQGVDEQFF | TGTGCCAGCAGCTATGGACAGGGTGTCGATGAGCAGTTCTTC
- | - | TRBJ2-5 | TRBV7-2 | CASGSGYQETQYF | TGTGCCAGCGGCTCTGGGTACCAAGAGACCCAGTACTTC
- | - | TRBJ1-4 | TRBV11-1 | CASSPGMAPTNEKLFF | TGTGCCAGCAGCCCTGGGATGGCTCCAACTAATGAAAAACTGTTTTTT
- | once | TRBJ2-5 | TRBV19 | CASKSGTETQYF | TGTGCCAGTAAGTCAGGGACGGAGACCCAGTACTTC
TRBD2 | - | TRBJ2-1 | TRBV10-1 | CASSDGSGGAYEQFF | TGCGCCAGCAGTGACGGTAGCGGGGGGGCCTATGAGCAGTTCTTC
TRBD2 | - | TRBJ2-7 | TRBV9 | CASSTSSGGSYEQYF | TGTGCCAGCAGCACCTCTAGCGGGGGGTCCTACGAGCAGTACTTC
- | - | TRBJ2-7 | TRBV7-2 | CASSLWDTGYEQYF | TGTGCCAGCAGCTTATGGGACACCGGTTACGAGCAGTACTTC
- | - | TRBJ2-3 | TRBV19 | CASSIRITDTQYF | TGTGCCAGTAGTATTCGCATCACAGATACGCAGTATTTT
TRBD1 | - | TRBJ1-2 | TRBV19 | CASSASTGRGYGYTF | TGTGCCAGTAGTGCCTCGACAGGGAGGGGCTATGGCTACACCTTC
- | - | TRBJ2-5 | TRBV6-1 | CASSGEPSVGETQYF | TGTGCCAGCAGTGGGGAACCGTCCGTGGGAGAGACCCAGTACTTC
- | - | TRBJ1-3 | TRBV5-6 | CASSSGRSGNTIYF | TGTGCCAGCAGCTCCGGTCGCTCTGGAAACACCATATATTTT
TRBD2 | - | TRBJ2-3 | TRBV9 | CASSVASGGRVDTQYF | TGTGCCAGCAGCGTAGCTAGCGGGGGGCGGGTAGATACGCAGTATTTT
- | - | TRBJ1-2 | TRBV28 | CASGPYGYTF | TGTGCCAGCGGGCCCTATGGCTACACCTTC
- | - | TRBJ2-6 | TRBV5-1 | CASSSQGFGANVLTF | TGCGCCAGCAGCTCTCAGGGATTTGGGGCCAACGTCCTGACTTTC
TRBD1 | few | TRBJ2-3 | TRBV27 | CASRSPGQGVDTQYF | TGTGCCAGCCGGAGCCCGGGACAGGGGGTTGATACGCAGTATTTT
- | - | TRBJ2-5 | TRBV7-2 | CASSRPGETQYF | TGTGCCAGCAGCCGTCCGGGAGAGACCCAGTACTTC
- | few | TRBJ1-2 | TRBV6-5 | CASSYSRGARSGYTF | TGTGCCAGCAGTTACTCGAGGGGGGCCCGGAGTGGCTACACCTTC
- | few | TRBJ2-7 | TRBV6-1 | CASSGTGRSDEQYF | TGTGCCAGCAGTGGGACGGGGAGATCCGACGAGCAGTACTTC
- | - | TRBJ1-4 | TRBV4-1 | CASSQDVTVGSEKLFF | TGCGCCAGCAGCCAAGATGTTACAGTGGGCTCTGAAAAACTGTTTTTT
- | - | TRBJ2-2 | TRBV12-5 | CASGHSGFDTGELFF | TGTGCTAGTGGACACTCGGGGTTCGACACCGGGGAGCTGTTTTTT
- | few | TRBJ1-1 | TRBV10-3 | CAISVGYEAFF | TGTGCCATCAGTGTAGGCTATGAAGCTTTCTTT
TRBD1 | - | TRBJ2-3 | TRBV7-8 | CASSLGGQGDFFSTDTQYF | TGTGCCAGCAGCTTAGGGGGACAGGGGGACTTCTTTAGCACAGATACGCAGTATTTT
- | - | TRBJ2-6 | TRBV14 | CASKDSSGANVLTF | TGTGCCAGCAAAGACAGCTCTGGGGCCAACGTCCTGACTTTC
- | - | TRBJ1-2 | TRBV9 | CASSGAGAYYGYTF | TGTGCCAGCAGCGGGGCAGGGGCGTACTATGGCTACACCTTC